The source of this T cell receptor beta chain is a study of beta chain features in type 1 diabetes. Expressed TCRB transcripts were sequenced, since all the RNA that had been isolated was reverse transcribed. Only in-frame clones appear in the TCRdb table, and some are missing; sequencing was by immunoSEQ multiplex PCR. Found here are some 150,000 clones, approximately 52% of them singletons; the top ten hold around 0.42%. The CDR3 sequence is 14 residues long. The ends were cut back, 3 bases at V and 4 bases at J, with 12 bases in the middle. Germline V gives CDR1 MDHEN, CDR2 SYDVKM. The V call is TRBV28, the J call TRBJ1-2, with a weak D call TRBD1 (5 bases). The sample consisted of Tregs from blood. The source is a young man in good health. CDR3 protein: CASSLIYRGYGYTF. CDR3 sequence (DNA): TGTGCCAGCAGTTTGATCTATAGGGGCTATGGCTACACCTTC.